Listed below are T cell receptor beta chains from one sample, sequenced in a study of shared clonotypes between healthy human individuals. Assay used: immunoSEQ multiplex PCR; TCRdb lists only in-frame clones, some missing. The table records about 870,000 clones, over 90% of them present only once. Sequencing input: naive CD8+ T cells sorted from blood. These receptors originate from a man aged 25-45 years in good health. CDR3s include the opening cysteine and the closing phenylalanine or tryptophan. A D gene is named only where the DNA matches it firmly. Expanded clones get a size class; other rows say once, few or many, or leave the size out.

v_gene: TRBV2
abundance: .
d_gene: .
j_gene: TRBJ2-1
CDR3aa: CASSGRPSLSSYNEQFF
CDR3nt: TGTGCCAGCAGCGGGCGGCCTAGCCTCAGCTCCTACAATGAGCAGTTCTTC

v_gene: TRBV25-1
abundance: .
d_gene: TRBD1
j_gene: TRBJ2-2
CDR3aa: CASSWDRATGELFF
CDR3nt: TGTGCCAGCAGTTGGGACAGAGCGACCGGGGAGCTGTTTTTT

v_gene: TRBV29-1
abundance: .
d_gene: TRBD2
j_gene: TRBJ2-5
CDR3aa: CSVEDPGTSGNQAETQYF
CDR3nt: TGCAGCGTTGAAGATCCGGGGACTAGCGGGAACCAAGCGGAGACCCAGTACTTC

v_gene: TRBV30
abundance: .
d_gene: .
j_gene: TRBJ2-1
CDR3aa: CAWSRVNEQFF
CDR3nt: TGTGCCTGGAGTAGGGTCAATGAGCAGTTCTTC

v_gene: TRBV7-3
abundance: .
d_gene: .
j_gene: TRBJ2-3
CDR3aa: CASSLGAADTQYF
CDR3nt: TGTGCCAGCAGCTTAGGAGCGGCAGATACGCAGTATTTT

v_gene: TRBV1
abundance: .
d_gene: .
j_gene: TRBJ2-1
CDR3aa: CTSSQLEFF
CDR3nt: TGCACCAGCAGCCAGTTGGAGTTCTTC

v_gene: TRBV7-2
abundance: .
d_gene: .
j_gene: TRBJ2-1
CDR3aa: CASSLGQGAIVQFF
CDR3nt: TGTGCCAGCAGCTTAGGGCAGGGAGCTATCGTGCAGTTCTTC

v_gene: TRBV29-1
abundance: .
d_gene: TRBD2
j_gene: TRBJ2-1
CDR3aa: CSVSGLAPYNEQFF
CDR3nt: TGCAGCGTGAGCGGACTAGCTCCTTACAATGAGCAGTTCTTC

v_gene: TRBV7-9
abundance: few
d_gene: TRBD1
j_gene: TRBJ1-2
CDR3aa: CASSLPGGWDYGYTF
CDR3nt: TGTGCCAGCAGCTTGCCAGGGGGCTGGGACTATGGCTACACCTTC

v_gene: TRBV28
abundance: .
d_gene: TRBD1
j_gene: TRBJ2-1
CDR3aa: CASSHRGRYNEQFF
CDR3nt: TGTGCCAGCAGTCACAGGGGTCGCTACAATGAGCAGTTCTTC

v_gene: TRBV7-6
abundance: .
d_gene: TRBD1
j_gene: TRBJ2-7
CDR3aa: CASSFGTDGSYEQYF
CDR3nt: TGTGCCAGCAGCTTTGGGACAGACGGCTCCTACGAGCAGTACTTC

v_gene: TRBV7-2
abundance: once
d_gene: .
j_gene: TRBJ1-2
CDR3aa: CASSLAPFLTGFDYGYTF
CDR3nt: TGTGCCAGCAGCTTAGCACCCTTTTTAACAGGGTTCGACTATGGCTACACCTTC

v_gene: TRBV2
abundance: .
d_gene: TRBD1
j_gene: TRBJ1-4
CDR3aa: CASSEGDRGLTNEKLFF
CDR3nt: TGTGCCAGCAGTGAAGGTGACAGGGGGCTCACTAATGAAAAACTGTTTTTT

v_gene: TRBV29-1
abundance: .
d_gene: TRBD2
j_gene: TRBJ2-1
CDR3aa: CSVRTSGYNEQFF
CDR3nt: TGCAGCGTTCGGACTAGCGGCTACAATGAGCAGTTCTTC

v_gene: TRBV11-2
abundance: .
d_gene: .
j_gene: TRBJ2-7
CDR3aa: CASSLKWAINYEQYF
CDR3nt: TGTGCCAGCAGCTTAAAGTGGGCTATTAACTACGAGCAGTACTTC

v_gene: TRBV7-8
abundance: .
d_gene: TRBD1
j_gene: TRBJ1-2
CDR3aa: CASSHRGSNYGYTF
CDR3nt: TGTGCCAGCAGCCACAGGGGCTCTAACTATGGCTACACCTTC

v_gene: TRBV7-9
abundance: .
d_gene: .
j_gene: TRBJ2-2
CDR3aa: CASSPPEDGANTGELFF
CDR3nt: TGTGCCAGCAGCCCCCCTGAGGACGGGGCGAACACCGGGGAGCTGTTTTTT

v_gene: TRBV7-9
abundance: .
d_gene: .
j_gene: TRBJ1-1
CDR3aa: CASSSPEEGGTEAFF
CDR3nt: TGTGCCAGCAGCTCACCTGAGGAGGGAGGCACTGAAGCTTTCTTT

v_gene: TRBV28
abundance: .
d_gene: .
j_gene: TRBJ1-5
CDR3aa: CASSKFRGSSNQPQHF
CDR3nt: TGTGCCAGCAGTAAATTCAGGGGCTCGAGCAATCAGCCCCAGCATTTT

v_gene: TRBV6-1
abundance: .
d_gene: .
j_gene: TRBJ1-1
CDR3aa: CASSDGTVTEAFF
CDR3nt: TGTGCCAGCAGTGACGGGACCGTCACTGAAGCTTTCTTT

v_gene: TRBV4-1
abundance: .
d_gene: .
j_gene: TRBJ2-1
CDR3aa: CASSQTSGGYNEQFF
CDR3nt: TGCGCCAGCAGCCAAACTTCTGGCGGTTACAATGAGCAGTTCTTC

v_gene: TRBV11-2
abundance: .
d_gene: .
j_gene: TRBJ2-1
CDR3aa: CASSHRGGEQFF
CDR3nt: TGTGCCAGCAGCCACAGGGGGGGTGAGCAGTTCTTC

v_gene: TRBV19
abundance: .
d_gene: .
j_gene: TRBJ2-1
CDR3aa: CASSPWGNEQFF
CDR3nt: TGTGCCAGTAGTCCCTGGGGGAATGAGCAGTTCTTC

v_gene: TRBV30
abundance: once
d_gene: TRBD2
j_gene: TRBJ2-7
CDR3aa: CAWNSWDPGSGRDEQYF
CDR3nt: TGTGCCTGGAACTCTTGGGATCCGGGTAGCGGGAGGGACGAGCAGTACTTC

v_gene: TRBV11-2
abundance: .
d_gene: .
j_gene: TRBJ2-7
CDR3aa: CASSLVGIEQYF
CDR3nt: TGTGCCAGCAGCTTAGTCGGCATCGAGCAGTACTTC

v_gene: TRBV29-1
abundance: .
d_gene: .
j_gene: TRBJ1-1
CDR3aa: CSVVEQNTEAFF
CDR3nt: TGCAGCGTTGTGGAGCAGAACACTGAAGCTTTCTTT

v_gene: TRBV7-9
abundance: once
d_gene: .
j_gene: TRBJ2-7
CDR3aa: CASSLALQGFYEQYF
CDR3nt: TGTGCCAGCAGCTTAGCCCTGCAGGGATTCTACGAGCAGTACTTC

v_gene: TRBV19
abundance: .
d_gene: .
j_gene: TRBJ2-7
CDR3aa: CASSAAGPYEQYF
CDR3nt: TGTGCCAGTAGTGCCGCCGGGCCATACGAGCAGTACTTC

v_gene: TRBV14
abundance: .
d_gene: TRBD2
j_gene: TRBJ2-3
CDR3aa: CASTQGMREDKDTQYF
CDR3nt: TGTGCCAGCACCCAGGGAATGCGGGAGGATAAAGATACGCAGTATTTT

v_gene: TRBV27
abundance: .
d_gene: .
j_gene: TRBJ2-7
CDR3aa: CASSHPPYEQYF
CDR3nt: TGTGCCAGCAGTCATCCCCCTTACGAGCAGTACTTC

v_gene: TRBV2
abundance: .
d_gene: .
j_gene: TRBJ2-7
CDR3aa: CASSDFSPYEQYF
CDR3nt: TGTGCCAGCAGTGATTTTTCTCCCTACGAGCAGTACTTC

v_gene: TRBV7-6
abundance: .
d_gene: .
j_gene: TRBJ2-2
CDR3aa: CASSRGLGTGVAGELFF
CDR3nt: TGTGCCAGCAGCCGGGGGTTAGGGACGGGAGTCGCCGGGGAGCTGTTTTTT

v_gene: TRBV10-3
abundance: .
d_gene: .
j_gene: TRBJ2-2
CDR3aa: CAIRPRVGPGELFF
CDR3nt: TGTGCCATCCGCCCAAGGGTTGGCCCCGGGGAGCTGTTTTTT

v_gene: TRBV27
abundance: .
d_gene: TRBD1
j_gene: TRBJ1-2
CDR3aa: CASLARGPSNPYGYTF
CDR3nt: TGTGCCAGCCTTGCCAGGGGGCCTTCTAACCCCTATGGCTACACCTTC

v_gene: TRBV27
abundance: few
d_gene: .
j_gene: TRBJ1-1
CDR3aa: CASSPGTTNTEAFF
CDR3nt: TGTGCCAGCAGTCCGGGGACAACGAACACTGAAGCTTTCTTT

v_gene: TRBV27
abundance: .
d_gene: .
j_gene: TRBJ1-1
CDR3aa: CASSLSAHNRARNTEAFF
CDR3nt: TGTGCCAGCAGTTTATCGGCCCACAACAGGGCTCGGAACACTGAAGCTTTCTTT

v_gene: TRBV11-2
abundance: .
d_gene: .
j_gene: TRBJ2-7
CDR3aa: CASSLGPYQGYEQYF
CDR3nt: TGTGCCAGCAGCTTAGGGCCTTACCAGGGTTACGAGCAGTACTTC

v_gene: TRBV6-6
abundance: .
d_gene: .
j_gene: TRBJ2-5
CDR3aa: CASSYGRAQTQETQYF
CDR3nt: TGTGCCAGCAGTTACGGTCGGGCACAAACCCAAGAGACCCAGTACTTC

v_gene: TRBV7-9
abundance: .
d_gene: .
j_gene: TRBJ2-1
CDR3aa: CASSEDTYNEQFF
CDR3nt: TGTGCCAGCAGCGAAGACACGTACAATGAGCAGTTCTTC

v_gene: TRBV19
abundance: .
d_gene: TRBD1
j_gene: TRBJ2-5
CDR3aa: CASFEGDRKETQYF
CDR3nt: TGTGCCAGTTTCGAGGGGGACAGAAAAGAGACCCAGTACTTC

v_gene: TRBV28
abundance: .
d_gene: .
j_gene: TRBJ2-5
CDR3aa: CASSWGGETQYF
CDR3nt: TGTGCCAGCTCCTGGGGAGGCGAGACCCAGTACTTC

v_gene: TRBV11-2
abundance: .
d_gene: .
j_gene: TRBJ1-1
CDR3aa: CASSFSRASMNTEAFF
CDR3nt: TGTGCCAGCAGCTTTAGCAGGGCGAGCATGAACACTGAAGCTTTCTTT